Listed here are 30 T cell receptor beta chains from one sample, sequenced in a study of blood T cell repertoires in COVID-19. Data came from immunoSEQ multiplex PCR; TCRdb stores just in-frame clones and leaves some out. In the table there are some 80,000 clones, around 74% of which are singletons. Sequencing was done on a sample of peripheral blood. The receptors originated from a woman of 80 years or more with active or convalescent COVID-19.

This clone is a singleton in its sample. CDR3 loop: CASSRDRGANTEAFF. CDR3 nucleotide sequence: TGTGCCAGCTCCCGGGACAGGGGGGCGAACACTGAAGCTTTCTTT. V is TRBV18 and J is TRBJ1-1, with 11 bases matching TRBD1. The length of the CDR3 is 15 residues. Germline loops: CDR1 KGHSH, CDR2 LQKENI. J was trimmed by 1 base and V by 6 bases; bases with no gene match: 4. Looking up the rest from reference TRBV18 and TRBJ1-1 gives the full variable domain: NAGVMQNPRHLVRRRGQEARLRCSPMKGHSHVYWYRQLPEEGLKFMVYLQKENIIDESGMPKERFSAEFPKEGPSILRIQQVVRGDSAAYFCASSRDRGANTEAFFGQGTRLTVV.

Here the CDR3 DNA reads TGTGCCATCAGGAAGGAGACAGGGGTGAACACTGAAGCTTTCTTT. This codes for CAIRKETGVNTEAFF. The gene calls are TRBV10-3 and TRBJ1-1; 8 bases line up with TRBD1. Germline V gives CDR1 ENHRY, CDR2 SYGVKD. The CDR3 length is 15 residues. The V and J ends lost 6 bases and 0 bases, in that order; junction bases with no gene match: 6.

This chain links TRBV6-2 or TRBV6-3 with TRBJ1-6; D unresolved. The CDR3 covers 13 residues. Germline assignment: CDR1 MNHEY and CDR2 SVGEGT. V dropped 0 bases and J dropped 9 bases, with 6 bases sitting between them. CDR3: CASSYSPGSPLHF. The DNA for the CDR3 is TGTGCCAGCAGTTACTCGCCGGGTTCACCCCTCCACTTT.

This chain uses TRBV6-5 with TRBJ1-2; TRBD1 aligns across 8 bases. V trimming: 6 bases; J trimming: 8 bases; junction bases outside the gene matches: 8. The CDR3 runs 13 residues. Germline V gene data show CDR1 as MNHEY and CDR2 as SVGAGI. The CDR3 nucleotides read TGTGCCAGCAGGGCCGGACAGGGACGGGGCTACACCTTC. This sequence encodes CASRAGQGRGYTF.

The chain carries TRBV4-1 and TRBJ1-2, with a tentative D call TRBD1 (6 bases). The CDR3 runs 15 residues. Trimming pared 4 bases from V and 3 bases from J, leaving 15 bases between. Germline CDR1 reads MGHRA; CDR2 reads YSYEKL. CDR3 nucleotide sequence: TGCGCCAGCAGCCCCGTGCGGGGGCGGTACTATGGCTACACCTTC. Translated, it gives CASSPVRGRYYGYTF.

The chain joins TRBV6-5 to TRBJ1-6; D call uncertain. The V end lost 0 bases, the J end lost 2 bases, and 5 bases lay between the germline ends. The germline V gene has CDR1 MNHEY and CDR2 SVGAGI. The CDR3 spans 15 residues. The CDR3 bases are TGTGCCAGCAGTTACTCCCGTACCTATAATTCACCCCTCCACTTT. This encodes CASSYSRTYNSPLHF.

This chain connects TRBV7-3 to TRBJ1-4; D gene ambiguous. In germline, CDR1 is SGHTA, CDR2 FQGTGA. V lost 0 bases and J 2 bases, leaving 7 bases between the germline ends. This CDR3 is built from 15 residues. The CDR3 DNA is TGTGCCAGCAGCTTAACGGGCAGGACTAATGAAAAACTGTTTTTT. Protein sequence: CASSLTGRTNEKLFF.

The chain joins TRBV6-2 or TRBV6-3 to TRBJ2-7; 10 positions agree with TRBD2. The CDR3 contains 16 residues. V dropped 0 bases and J dropped 3; count of bases not matched to a gene: 5. Germline assignment: CDR1 MNHEY and CDR2 SVGEGT. The DNA for the CDR3 is TGTGCCAGCAGTTACTCGGGGCTAGCGGGAGTCTACGAGCAGTACTTC. It encodes CASSYSGLAGVYEQYF.

This chain connects TRBV7-9 to TRBJ2-3; maybe TRBD2 (6 bases). From germline, CDR1 is SEHNR and CDR2 FQNEAQ (reference sequence). The CDR3 sequence is 15 residues long. Trimming stripped 2 bases from V and 0 bases from J, with 9 bases between. CDR3 nucleotides: TGTGCCAGCAGCTTAAACGGGGGAAGCACAGATACGCAGTATTTT. This codes for CASSLNGGSTDTQYF.

This chain uses TRBV29-1 with TRBJ1-1; 7 positions match TRBD1. Germline CDR1 is SQVTM and CDR2 is ANQGSEA. V shed 6 bases and J 1 base; nucleotides not matched to a gene: 8. The CDR3 consists of 14 residues. This chain's CDR3 is CSVLRDRANTEAFF. The CDR3 DNA sequence: TGCAGCGTCCTCCGAGACAGGGCGAACACTGAAGCTTTCTTT.

The chain has TRBV11-1 and TRBJ1-2; TRBD1 matches 7 bases. From germline, CDR1 is SGHAT and CDR2 FQDESV (reference sequence). The CDR3 has 12 residues. Trimming cost V 6 bases and J 6 bases; bases outside gene matches: 4. The CDR3 here is CASSRDRDGYTF. The CDR3 bases are TGTGCCAGCAGTCGGGACAGAGATGGCTACACCTTC.

The V and J genes are TRBV19 and TRBJ1-3; a weak D match, TRBD1 (5 bases). Looked up from germline, CDR1 is LNHDA and CDR2 is SQIVND (reference sequence). Deletions cut 5 bases from V and 8 bases from J, with 13 bases between. This CDR3 contains 13 residues. The CDR3 reads CASSADRGDTIYF. Here the CDR3 DNA reads TGTGCCAGTAGTGCGGACCGGGGGGACACCATATATTTT.

This chain links TRBV19 with TRBJ1-1; weak D call: TRBD1 (6 bases). Germline V gene data show CDR1 as LNHDA and CDR2 as SQIVND (reference sequence). This CDR3 spans 15 amino acids. The V gene lost 6 bases and the J gene lost 1 base, with 15 bases spanning the gap. The DNA of the CDR3 is TGTGCCAGTAGGTCTCGGGGGGCGCAGAACACTGAAGCTTTCTTT. Translated: CASRSRGAQNTEAFF.

The chain couples TRBV28 to TRBJ2-5, with a possible D match to TRBD2 (6 bases). The CDR3 contains 13 residues. Between the trimmed V and J ends, which lost 3 bases and 2 bases, there was a span of 7 bases. Germline V lookup: CDR1 MDHEN, CDR2 SYDVKM. The CDR3 nucleotides read TGTGCCAGCAGTTTCCGGGGGCAAGAGACCCAGTACTTC. This codes for CASSFRGQETQYF.

This rearrangement joins TRBV7-8 to TRBJ2-7, with unresolved D. CDR1 is SGHVS, CDR2 FQNEAQ, per germline. Trimming took 5 bases from V and 1 from J, leaving 9 bases between them. This CDR3 comprises 13 residues. This chain's CDR3 is CASSLTQSYEQYF. The DNA for the CDR3 is TGTGCCAGCAGCCTAACACAGTCCTACGAGCAGTACTTC.

The chain joins TRBV29-1 to TRBJ2-5; no clear D. V lost 1 base and J lost 2, with 11 bases in between. CDR3 length: 14 residues. The germline CDR1 and CDR2 sequences are SQVTM and ANQGSEA. In DNA, the CDR3 is TGCAGCGTTGAAGCCCCCGAGAGTCAAGAGACCCAGTACTTC. As protein: CSVEAPESQETQYF.

This chain uses TRBV14 with TRBJ1-2; D possibly corresponds to TRBD1 (5 bases). The CDR3 has 15 amino acids. CDR1 is SGHDN, CDR2 FVKESK, per germline. Trimming cost V 1 base and J 4 bases, with 13 bases left between them. The CDR3, as DNA: TGTGCCAGCAGCCAAGTCTCCCCGACAGTCTATGGCTACACCTTC. It yields the protein CASSQVSPTVYGYTF.

This chain links TRBV3-1 (or the pseudogene TRBV3-2) with TRBJ2-5; TRBD2 aligns across 7 bases. Germline lookup yields CDR1 LGHDT and CDR2 YNNKEL (reference sequence). The CDR3 has 14 amino acids. V lost 0 bases, J lost 7 bases, and 5 bases stayed unmatched. The CDR3 DNA reads as TGTGCCAGCAGCCAAGACCAGCGGGGTGGGACCCAGTACTTC. It yields the protein CASSQDQRGGTQYF.

The chain combines TRBV14 with TRBJ1-1; TRBD1 is a possible D gene (5 bases). V gave up 0 bases and J gave up 0 bases, with 8 bases separating them. Per germline, CDR1 SGHDN and CDR2 FVKESK. The CDR3 sequence is 15 residues long. Here the CDR3 reads CASSQDKGVNTEAFF. CDR3 DNA: TGTGCCAGCAGCCAAGATAAAGGGGTGAACACTGAAGCTTTCTTT.

The rearrangement uses TRBV5-5 and TRBJ2-5; no clear D. The CDR3 runs to 11 residues. The ends were cut back, 4 bases at V and 2 bases at J, with 3 bases in the middle. Germline assignment: CDR1 SGHKS and CDR2 YYEKEE (reference sequence). The CDR3 spells CASSVQETQYF. DNA for the CDR3: TGTGCCAGCAGCGTACAAGAGACCCAGTACTTC.

The V and J genes are TRBV6-2 or TRBV6-3 and TRBJ1-4, with 10 bases that match TRBD1. Trimming at V came to 3 bases and at J to 8 bases, leaving 6 bases not matched to a gene. This CDR3 region has 15 residues. Per the germline V gene, CDR1 is MNHEY and CDR2 is SVGEGT. The CDR3 sequence: CASSYPGQGMEKLFF. The CDR3, as DNA: TGTGCCAGCAGTTATCCGGGACAGGGGATGGAAAAACTGTTTTTT.

The CDR3 bases are TGTGCCAGCAGCGTAGTGTATGCGGGGGACACCGGGGAGCTGTTTTTT. Translating it yields CASSVVYAGDTGELFF. The V gene is TRBV9, the J gene TRBJ2-2; TRBD2 agrees at 7 bases. J was trimmed by 3 bases and V by 0 bases; bases with no gene match: 5. The germline CDR1 and CDR2 sequences are SGDLS and YYNGEE. The CDR3 loop spans 16 amino acids.

The J gene is TRBJ2-7, the V gene TRBV5-4; 9 bases fit TRBD1. The CDR3 contains 15 residues. V lost 2 bases to trimming and J lost 0 bases; unmatched junction nucleotides: 3. The germline CDR1 and CDR2 sequences are SGHNT and YYREEE (reference sequence). The CDR3 reads CASSFDRGASYEQYF. For the CDR3, the DNA is TGTGCCAGCAGCTTCGACAGGGGGGCCTCCTACGAGCAGTACTTC.

V gene TRBV7-2 combines with J gene TRBJ2-3, with a possible D match to TRBD1 (6 bases). CDR1 is SGHTA and CDR2 is FQGNSA in the germline V gene. The V gene lost 4 bases and the J gene lost 0 bases, with 11 bases spanning the gap. The CDR3 is 15 amino acids. The CDR3 nucleotides read TGTGCCAGCAGCTCAACAGGGATAAGCACAGATACGCAGTATTTT. This codes for CASSSTGISTDTQYF.

This clone has a single count. V usage is TRBV5-1 and J usage is TRBJ2-5, with D perhaps TRBD1 (6 bases). CDR3 length equals 15 residues. CDR1 is SGHRS, CDR2 YFSETQ, per germline. With 0 bases removed from V and 2 bases from J, the gap between germline ends came to 11 bases. CDR3 sequence (DNA): TGCGCCAGCAGCTTGGTTGTCGACAGGCAAGAGACCCAGTACTTC. Translation gives CASSLVVDRQETQYF. The complete variable domain, with remaining parts taken from reference TRBV5-1 and TRBJ2-5, reads KAGVTQTPRYLIKTRGQQVTLSCSPISGHRSVSWYQQTPGQGLQFLFEYFSETQRNKGNFPGRFSGRQFSNSRSEMNVSTLELGDSALYLCASSLVVDRQETQYFGPGTRLLVL.

The rearrangement joins TRBV11-2 to TRBJ2-3, with 8 nucleotides matching TRBD2. CDR1 is SGHAT, CDR2 FQNNGV, per germline. CDR3 length equals 16 residues. J lost 6 bases, V lost 4 bases, and 12 bases had no gene match. Written as DNA, the CDR3 is TGTGCCAGCAGCTCCGTGACTAGCGTAAGGGGGGATACGCAGTATTTT. This sequence encodes CASSSVTSVRGDTQYF.

This clone was observed a handful of times. This chain connects TRBV5-1 to TRBJ1-2; 7 bases map to TRBD1. Germline V CDR1 and CDR2: SGHRS, YFSETQ. V gave up 0 bases and J gave up 4 bases; unmatched junction bases: 3. The CDR3 extends over 14 amino acids. The CDR3 is CASSLDAGGYGYTF. In nucleotides, the CDR3 is TGCGCCAGCAGCTTGGATGCAGGGGGCTATGGCTACACCTTC.

Written as DNA, the CDR3 is TGTGCCAGCTCACCCGGGGGGGCGGACGCAGATACGCAGTATTTT. Amino acids: CASSPGGADADTQYF. The chain recombines TRBV18 with TRBJ2-3, with 8 positions matching TRBD2. The V gene's germline CDR1 is KGHSH and CDR2 LQKENI. The CDR3 is made up of 15 amino acids. V lost 3 bases, J lost 4 bases, and 6 bases stayed unmatched.

The CDR3 DNA reads TGCGCCAGCAGCCGGGGACTAGCGGGAGTGGCCAAAAACATTCAGTACTTC. Its translation is CASSRGLAGVAKNIQYF. V is TRBV5-1 and J is TRBJ2-4, with 14 bases fitting TRBD2. The trim removed 4 bases at V and 1 base at J, leaving 4 bases unmatched. The V gene's germline CDR1 is SGHRS and CDR2 YFSETQ. The CDR3 runs 17 residues.

This sequence joins TRBV19 and TRBJ2-1, with D perhaps TRBD2 (6 bases). V was trimmed by 4 bases and J by 5 bases, leaving 18 bases between them. The germline CDR1 and CDR2 sequences are LNHDA and SQIVND (reference sequence). CDR3 size: 16 residues. CDR3 region: CASSTITGDSNNEQFF. CDR3 in DNA: TGTGCCAGTAGTACAATTACGGGAGACAGCAACAATGAGCAGTTCTTC.